The 25 T cell receptor beta chains given below trace back to one sample, sequenced in a study of shared clonotypes between healthy human individuals. Profiling relied on immunoSEQ multiplex PCR, and the TCRdb table lists in-frame clones only, not all of them. Of about 1.9 million clones in the sample, 90% to 95% were seen once. Naive CD8 cells comprised CD45RO-negative, CCR7-positively selected cells, excluding terminally differentiated effector memory CD45RA+ cells. Specimen: naive CD8+ T cells from PBMCs. All receptors come from a man in his late teens or twenties in good health. Some clones in this sample may be carry-over from other donors' samples.

The chain is built from TRBV2 and TRBJ2-3; 10 positions agree with TRBD2. Unmatched junction bases numbered 3, after V lost 9 bases and J lost 0 bases. Germline V gene data show CDR1 as SNHLY and CDR2 as FYNNEI. This CDR3 has 14 residues. Written as DNA, the CDR3 is TGTGCCAGTTGTAGCGGGAGGAGCACAGATACGCAGTATTTT. Protein: CASCSGRSTDTQYF.

The chain carries TRBV7-9 and TRBJ2-5; 7 nucleotides match TRBD2. Germline values: CDR1 SEHNR, CDR2 FQNEAQ (reference sequence). With V trimmed by 1 base and J by 3 bases, 11 bases remained unmatched. The length of the CDR3 is 17 residues. As DNA, the CDR3 is TGTGCCAGCAGCTTAGGGCCCCGGTTGCTAGCGGAAGAGACCCAGTACTTC. Protein product: CASSLGPRLLAEETQYF.

The chain is built from TRBV2 and TRBJ2-1; 7 positions agree with TRBD1. With 9 bases clipped from V and 7 bases from J, the junction kept 9 bases outside the gene matches. Looked up from germline, CDR1 is SNHLY and CDR2 is FYNNEI. The length of the CDR3 is 13 residues. The CDR3 is CAREQGSVNEQFF. In DNA form, the CDR3 reads TGTGCCAGAGAACAGGGGTCGGTGAATGAGCAGTTCTTC.

The V call is TRBV5-6, the J call TRBJ2-7; TRBD1 or TRBD2 may be the D gene (5 bases each). Germline-derived CDR1 and CDR2 are SGHDT and YYEEEE. V was trimmed by 4 bases and J by 3 bases, leaving 23 bases between them. The CDR3 is made up of 17 amino acids. The CDR3: CASSPEGVGTSGYEQYF. CDR3 in DNA: TGTGCCAGCAGCCCCGAAGGTGTGGGGACCAGTGGCTACGAGCAGTACTTC.

This clone was seen once. This CDR3 is also generated by other DNA sequences in the sample. The rearrangement links TRBV7-7 to TRBJ2-5; 8 bases fit TRBD1. Germline V gene sequence: CDR1 SSHAT, CDR2 FNYEAQ (reference sequence). The CDR3 runs 13 residues. Germline trimming cut 3 bases from V and 5 bases from J; bases unmatched to any gene: 2. CDR3 DNA sequence: TGTGCCAGCAGCTTGAACAGGGGGGAGACCCAGTACTTC. Translated, it gives CASSLNRGETQYF.

The chain employs TRBV10-1 and TRBJ2-1; 12 bases are shared with TRBD2. This CDR3 region has 16 residues. V was clipped by 3 bases and J by 3 bases; unmatched bases: 3. Germline V lookup: CDR1 WNHNN, CDR2 SYGVQD (reference sequence). CDR3 sequence: CASSDRTSGDYNEQFF. The DNA of the CDR3 is TGCGCCAGCAGTGATAGGACTAGCGGGGACTACAATGAGCAGTTCTTC.

This chain joins TRBV7-3 and TRBJ2-1; D ambiguous. V lost 1 base and J lost 6, with 4 bases in between. Germline assignment: CDR1 SGHTA and CDR2 FQGTGA. This CDR3 has 12 residues. The CDR3, as DNA: TGTGCCAGCAGCTTAAGTTTCAATGAGCAGTTCTTC. Translated: CASSLSFNEQFF. The variable domain in full, completed from reference TRBV7-3 and TRBJ2-1, reads GAGVSQTPSNKVTEKGKYVELRCDPISGHTALYWYRQSLGQGPEFLIYFQGTGAADDSGLPNDRFFAVRPEGSVSTLKIQRTERGDSAVYLCASSLSFNEQFFGPGTRLTVL.

This clone was seen a few times. The sample carries other DNA sequences with the same CDR3. The V gene is TRBV19, the J gene TRBJ1-1, with D uncertain. The germline V gene encodes CDR1 LNHDA and CDR2 SQIVND (reference sequence). This CDR3 has 14 amino acids. Trimming stripped 3 bases from V and 1 base from J, with 9 bases between. For the CDR3, the DNA is TGTGCCAGTAGTATTGGGGAGGGGAACACTGAAGCTTTCTTT. Translation gives CASSIGEGNTEAFF.

The chain's CDR3 is CASSEAGLNSYEQYF. CDR3 in DNA: TGTGCCAGCAGTGAAGCCGGACTTAACTCCTACGAGCAGTACTTC. The V gene is TRBV6-1, the J gene TRBJ2-7, with a tentative D call TRBD2 (5 bases). Trimming shortened V by 0 bases and J by 0 bases, and 9 bases separated the two germline ends. Germline V gene sequence: CDR1 MNHNS, CDR2 SASEGT. There are 15 residues in the CDR3.

The chain employs TRBV6-5 and TRBJ1-5; D is possibly TRBD1 (6 bases). Trimming shortened V by 6 bases and J by 9 bases, and 12 bases separated the two germline ends. The CDR3 sequence is 12 residues long. Per the germline V gene, CDR1 is MNHEY and CDR2 is SVGAGI. The DNA of the CDR3 is TGTGCCAGCAGCTTTACAGGGCCGCCCCAGCATTTT. Translation gives CASSFTGPPQHF.

The rearrangement joins TRBV4-2 to TRBJ2-7; D is perhaps TRBD1 (6 bases). Trimming stripped 0 bases from V and 4 bases from J, with 13 bases between. The germline V gene has CDR1 LGHNA and CDR2 YNFKEQ. CDR3 length equals 15 residues. The CDR3 region is CASSQEPDRNYEQYF. The CDR3 bases are TGTGCCAGCAGCCAAGAACCGGACAGAAATTACGAGCAGTACTTC.

This clone has a single count. V gene TRBV4-1 combines with J gene TRBJ2-6, with D unclear. The germline gives CDR1 MGHRA, CDR2 YSYEKL. V was shortened by 3 bases and J by 0 bases, with 6 bases between the two germline ends. This CDR3 comprises 15 residues. DNA of the CDR3: TGCGCCAGCAGCCAGATCGCCTCTGGGGCCAACGTCCTGACTTTC. Its protein product is CASSQIASGANVLTF.

The V call is TRBV2, the J call TRBJ2-2; no firm D call. Between the trimmed V and J ends, which lost 10 bases and 7 bases, there was a span of 13 bases. Germline values: CDR1 SNHLY, CDR2 FYNNEI. CDR3 length: 12 amino acids. The CDR3 protein is CAIPRPGGELFF. The CDR3 DNA sequence: TGTGCCATCCCCCGACCGGGCGGGGAGCTGTTTTTT.

The V gene is TRBV9, the J gene TRBJ1-4; D gene uncertain. Between the trimmed V and J ends, which lost 4 bases and 4 bases, there was a span of 11 bases. The CDR3 is 14 residues long. Looked up from germline, CDR1 is SGDLS and CDR2 is YYNGEE. This CDR3 is CASSKRTDNEKLFF. The DNA for the CDR3 is TGTGCCAGCAGCAAACGTACGGATAATGAAAAACTGTTTTTT.

The chain has TRBV19 and TRBJ1-2; perhaps TRBD1 as D (5 bases). Germline V CDR1 and CDR2: LNHDA, SQIVND (reference sequence). Trimming left V 10 bases short and J 8 bases short, with 26 bases between. The CDR3 covers 15 residues. The CDR3 region is CAIRDGLFEGEGYTF. For the CDR3, the DNA is TGTGCCATTCGGGACGGCCTCTTCGAGGGAGAGGGCTACACCTTC.

CDR3 protein: CASSFGVTAEAFF. For the CDR3, the DNA is TGTGCCAGCAGCTTCGGGGTGACAGCCGAAGCTTTCTTT. The V call is TRBV11-2, the J call TRBJ1-1, with a weak D call TRBD1 (5 bases). This CDR3 contains 13 residues. The ends were cut back, 3 bases at V and 8 bases at J, with 13 bases in the middle. Germline assignment: CDR1 SGHAT and CDR2 FQNNGV.

The V and J genes are TRBV6-4 and TRBJ2-1; no firm D call. V was shortened by 0 bases and J by 0 bases, with 6 bases between the two germline ends. Looked up from germline, CDR1 is MRHNA and CDR2 is SNTAGT. CDR3 length: 15 residues. CDR3 sequence: CASSDSASSYNEQFF. The CDR3 bases are TGTGCCAGCAGTGACTCTGCGAGCTCCTACAATGAGCAGTTCTTC.

The genes are TRBV9 and TRBJ2-3, with unresolved D. Germline assignment: CDR1 SGDLS and CDR2 YYNGEE. The CDR3 runs to 15 residues. Trimming stripped 2 bases from V and 4 bases from J, with 14 bases between. The CDR3 coding sequence is TGTGCCAGCAGCGTTGACGATGGGGATCCAGATACGCAGTATTTT. Amino acids: CASSVDDGDPDTQYF.

V usage is TRBV14 and J usage is TRBJ2-7, with 8 nucleotides matching TRBD2. Germline-derived CDR1 and CDR2 are SGHDN and FVKESK. The CDR3 contains 18 residues. Trimming at V came to 0 bases and at J to 2 bases, leaving 12 bases not matched to a gene. The CDR3 protein is CASSQDLRSGSRPYEQYF. The CDR3 DNA is TGTGCCAGCAGCCAAGACCTTAGGAGCGGGAGTCGTCCCTACGAGCAGTACTTC. Variable domain in full (rest from reference TRBV14 and TRBJ2-7): EAGVTQFPSHSVIEKGQTVTLRCDPISGHDNLYWYRRVMGKEIKFLLHFVKESKQDESGMPNNRFLAERTGGTYSTLKVQPAELEDSGVYFCASSQDLRSGSRPYEQYFGPGTRLTVT.

The chain recombines TRBV9 with TRBJ2-3; D is possibly TRBD1 (5 bases). This CDR3 region has 15 residues. V was cut by 3 bases and J by 2 bases, with 13 bases left in between. The germline gives CDR1 SGDLS, CDR2 YYNGEE. Here the CDR3 DNA reads TGTGCCAGCAGCGAGGGGCGCGGAAACACAGATACGCAGTATTTT. It translates to CASSEGRGNTDTQYF.

The V and J genes are TRBV29-1 and TRBJ1-2; D might be TRBD1 (5 bases). The V end lost 4 bases, the J end lost 6 bases, and 12 bases lay between the germline ends. The CDR3 has 12 residues. Germline CDR1 is SQVTM and CDR2 is ANQGSEA. The CDR3 DNA is TGCAGCGTTGTATCGGGGCTGGATGGCTACACCTTC. Amino acids: CSVVSGLDGYTF.

The chain combines TRBV7-8 with TRBJ2-7, with D tentatively TRBD2 (6 bases). The V gene lost 0 bases and the J gene lost 2 bases, with 14 bases spanning the gap. Germline V gene lookup returns CDR1 SGHVS and CDR2 FQNEAQ. This CDR3 has 16 residues. CDR3 in amino acids: CASSLAEWAGPYEQYF. CDR3 nucleotide sequence: TGTGCCAGCAGCTTAGCCGAATGGGCGGGACCCTACGAGCAGTACTTC.

The gene calls are TRBV20-1 and TRBJ2-7; a weak D match, TRBD1 (6 bases). CDR1 DFQATT and CDR2 SNEGSKA come from the germline V gene (reference sequence). This CDR3 contains 11 residues. Trimming removed 6 bases from V and 4 bases from J, with 10 bases in between. The CDR3 nucleotides read TGCAGTGCCAGGACAGCGTACGAGCAGTACTTC. It yields the protein CSARTAYEQYF.

The rearrangement joins TRBV6-5 to TRBJ2-3, with a tentative D call TRBD2 (6 bases). CDR1 and CDR2 from the germline V gene are MNHEY and SVGAGI. V was trimmed by 7 bases and J by 2 bases, leaving 13 bases between them. The CDR3 is 14 residues long. CDR3 sequence reads: CASTLRGYTDTQYF. DNA for the CDR3: TGTGCCAGCACCCTGCGGGGCTACACAGATACGCAGTATTTT.

This clone was found a few times. The CDR3 sequence is CASSRDPAGEQFF. DNA for the CDR3: TGTGCCAGTAGTAGGGATCCTGCCGGTGAGCAGTTCTTC. The chain carries TRBV19 and TRBJ2-1, with D uncertain. The CDR3 runs 13 residues. Trimming stripped 4 bases from V and 9 bases from J, with 13 bases between. The germline V gene encodes CDR1 LNHDA and CDR2 SQIVND (reference sequence).